This T cell receptor (beta chain) derives from a study of shared clonotypes between healthy human individuals. Trimming stripped 3 bases from V and 0 bases from J, with 7 bases between. Looked up from germline, CDR1 is SGHRS and CDR2 is YFSETQ. This CDR3 is built from 15 residues. This clone has ten or more counts. Clones were read by immunoSEQ multiplex PCR, and TCRdb kept only the in-frame ones, dropping some. In the table there are fewer than 650,000 clones, around 81% of which are singletons. Specimen: PBMCs. The genes are TRBV5-1 and TRBJ2-6, with D unclear. This clonotype originated in a woman in her thirties or forties in good health. Some clones in this sample may be carry-over from other donors' samples. The CDR3 DNA is TGCGCCAGCAGCTCTAAAAACTCTGGGGCCAACGTCCTGACTTTC. Encoded protein: CASSSKNSGANVLTF.